This is a list of T cell receptor beta chains from one sample in a study of blood T cells in healthy people across ages. TCRdb re-analysed the 5' RACE reads in MiXCR, keeping a single row per CDR3 protein. The sample yields around 1,000,000 distinct CDR3 sequences, 20% to 25% seen once. The data were also submitted as part of a second study, on T cells of mothers and their children.

The specimen sequenced was blood. The receptors originated from a girl aged 2 to 10 in good health. CDR3s include the opening cysteine and the closing phenylalanine or tryptophan.

v_gene: TRBV6-2/TRBV6-3; j_gene: TRBJ2-4; CDR3aa: CASRQPGSPKYF
v_gene: TRBV3-1; j_gene: TRBJ2-3; CDR3aa: CASSPGQLSSTDTQYF
v_gene: TRBV5-1; j_gene: TRBJ2-7; CDR3aa: CASRAEAYEQYF
v_gene: TRBV6-5; j_gene: TRBJ2-7; CDR3aa: CASSPSTSGFYEQYF
v_gene: TRBV20-1; j_gene: TRBJ2-4; CDR3aa: CSARDPPGPKNIQYF
v_gene: TRBV11-2; j_gene: TRBJ2-5; CDR3aa: CASNSLGAIQETQYF
v_gene: TRBV29-1; j_gene: TRBJ2-5; CDR3aa: CSVTAGGQETQYF
v_gene: TRBV4-1; j_gene: TRBJ2-5; CDR3aa: CASSPRVAGEQETQYF
v_gene: TRBV28; j_gene: TRBJ2-4; CDR3aa: CASSLGGFWDIQYF
v_gene: TRBV5-1; j_gene: TRBJ1-1; CDR3aa: CASSPTGLNTEAFF
v_gene: TRBV6-5; j_gene: TRBJ2-4; CDR3aa: CASSYSTGPKNIQYF
v_gene: TRBV7-9; j_gene: TRBJ1-2; CDR3aa: CASSFRDDYGYTF
v_gene: TRBV12-3/TRBV12-4; j_gene: TRBJ1-2; CDR3aa: CASSSSFTGNYGYTF
v_gene: TRBV11-1; j_gene: TRBJ2-7; CDR3aa: CASSNGVDSMEQYF
v_gene: TRBV12-3/TRBV12-4; j_gene: TRBJ2-7; CDR3aa: CASRPTRSAYEQYF
v_gene: TRBV6-2/TRBV6-3; j_gene: NA; CDR3aa: CASSYLPGNEQYF
v_gene: TRBV5-4; j_gene: TRBJ2-5; CDR3aa: CASSPPLLGDQETQYF
v_gene: TRBV7-9; j_gene: TRBJ2-7; CDR3aa: CASSAPNPGINEQYF
v_gene: TRBV13; j_gene: NA; CDR3aa: CASSWRSGGGEQYF
v_gene: TRBV20-1; j_gene: TRBJ1-2; CDR3aa: CSARRQGNGGYTF
v_gene: TRBV29-1; j_gene: TRBJ2-1; CDR3aa: CSVRPRLAGGGRDEQFF
v_gene: TRBV4-1; j_gene: TRBJ2-2; CDR3aa: CASSQEGVAGELFF
v_gene: TRBV28; j_gene: TRBJ2-1; CDR3aa: CASRAPGTGALNEQFF
v_gene: TRBV14; j_gene: TRBJ2-2; CDR3aa: CASRASNTGELFF
v_gene: TRBV7-9; j_gene: TRBJ2-2; CDR3aa: CASSLDHGELFF
v_gene: TRBV10-3; j_gene: TRBJ2-3; CDR3aa: CATRGVAGVTDTQYF
v_gene: TRBV2; j_gene: TRBJ2-1; CDR3aa: CASDRQNEQFF
v_gene: TRBV7-2; j_gene: TRBJ2-7; CDR3aa: CASSFGTGRELYEQYF
v_gene: TRBV9; j_gene: TRBJ2-1; CDR3aa: CASSGTPRVPNYNEQFF
v_gene: TRBV29-1; j_gene: TRBJ1-2; CDR3aa: CSVPRGGSYTF
v_gene: TRBV11-2; j_gene: TRBJ1-3; CDR3aa: CASRGFGSLNTIYF
v_gene: TRBV3-1; j_gene: TRBJ2-7; CDR3aa: CASSQQGSEQYF
v_gene: TRBV10-3; j_gene: TRBJ1-2; CDR3aa: CAISGGPGGHTF
v_gene: TRBV7-3; j_gene: TRBJ2-3; CDR3aa: CASSFLHATQYF
v_gene: TRBV11-1; j_gene: TRBJ2-7; CDR3aa: CASSPTRTATTYEQYF
v_gene: TRBV6-1; j_gene: TRBJ2-1; CDR3aa: CARWEGAGSYNEQFF
v_gene: TRBV30; j_gene: TRBJ1-2; CDR3aa: CAWRRTAGDYGYTF
v_gene: TRBV4-1; j_gene: TRBJ1-5; CDR3aa: CASSPNSNQPQHF
v_gene: TRBV3-1; j_gene: TRBJ2-7; CDR3aa: CASSQNVQADEQYF
v_gene: TRBV6-2/TRBV6-3; j_gene: TRBJ1-1; CDR3aa: CASSYSRDPMNTEAFF
v_gene: TRBV5-1; j_gene: TRBJ2-7; CDR3aa: CASGFTSGGTYEQYF
v_gene: TRBV29-1; j_gene: TRBJ2-5; CDR3aa: CSVVRDSETQYF
v_gene: TRBV7-2; j_gene: TRBJ2-4; CDR3aa: CASSLDGLARNIQYF
v_gene: TRBV7-2; j_gene: TRBJ1-2; CDR3aa: CASSLGGSGQAGGYTF
v_gene: TRBV3-1; j_gene: TRBJ2-1; CDR3aa: CASSQDWETHNNEQFF
v_gene: TRBV27; j_gene: TRBJ2-6; CDR3aa: CASRITGDSGANVLTF
v_gene: TRBV29-1; j_gene: TRBJ2-5; CDR3aa: CSVEVLTVESQETQYF